This T cell receptor (beta chain) was identified during a study of technical replicates of blood from a few donors. Clones were sequenced by immunoSEQ multiplex PCR, and TCRdb holds only the in-frame ones, with some missing. The sample has about 100,000 clones, over 90% seen once. Sequencing was performed on T cells isolated from PBMCs. The origin of this receptor is a human donor in good health.

The CDR3 DNA reads TGCGCCAGCAGCTGGAGCGGGAGGCGGGCCGGGGAGCTGTTTTTT. Amino acid sequence: CASSWSGRRAGELFF. This chain joins TRBV5-1 and TRBJ2-2, with TRBD2 identical over 9 bases. Germline V gene data show CDR1 as SGHRS and CDR2 as YFSETQ. This CDR3 spans 15 amino acids. Germline trimming cut 3 bases from V and 6 bases from J; bases unmatched to any gene: 6.